This TCR beta chain was profiled in a study of T cell responses to AZD1222 COVID-19 vaccine. The CDR3 consists of 13 residues. V was cut by 1 base and J by 7 bases, with 10 bases left in between. TCRdb's copy holds only in-frame clones and misses some; the assay was immunoSEQ multiplex PCR. Found here are about 200,000 clones, around 92% of them singletons; the top ten hold roughly 1.4%. The source was peripheral blood, collected on day 0 of AZD1222 vaccination. The sequence was collected from an adult in good health. The rearrangement joins TRBV12-3 or TRBV12-4 to TRBJ1-2; possible D gene TRBD1, 5 bases. The CDR3 loop is CASSLGMGPGYTF. The CDR3 DNA reads TGTGCCAGCAGTTTAGGGATGGGACCTGGCTACACCTTC.